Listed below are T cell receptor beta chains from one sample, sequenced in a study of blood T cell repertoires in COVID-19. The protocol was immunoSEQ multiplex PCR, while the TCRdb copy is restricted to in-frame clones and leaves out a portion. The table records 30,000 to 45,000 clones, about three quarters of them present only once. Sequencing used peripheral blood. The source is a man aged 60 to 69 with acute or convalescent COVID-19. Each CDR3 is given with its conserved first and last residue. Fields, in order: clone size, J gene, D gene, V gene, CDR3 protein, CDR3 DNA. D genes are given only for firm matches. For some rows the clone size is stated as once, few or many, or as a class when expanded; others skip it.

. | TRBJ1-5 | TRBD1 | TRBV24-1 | CATSGTTGEARNQPQHF | TGTGCCACCAGTGGTACAACAGGGGAAGCCCGCAATCAGCCCCAGCATTTT
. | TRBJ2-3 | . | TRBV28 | CASRPGGGLDTQYF | TGTGCCAGCAGACCTGGGGGCGGGCTGGATACGCAGTATTTT
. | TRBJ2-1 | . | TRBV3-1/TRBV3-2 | CASSRTQGPGGNEQFF | TGTGCCAGCAGCCGGACCCAGGGCCCCGGGGGTAATGAGCAGTTCTTC
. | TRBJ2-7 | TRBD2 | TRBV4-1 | CASSQLAGKNYEQYF | TGCGCCAGCAGCCAACTAGCGGGAAAGAACTACGAGCAGTACTTC
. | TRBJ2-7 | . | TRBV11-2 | CASSLNTGTHEQYF | TGTGCCAGCAGCTTAAACACAGGGACCCACGAGCAGTACTTC
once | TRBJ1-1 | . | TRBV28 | CASSKLYGPEAFF | TGTGCCAGCAGTAAGCTCTATGGTCCTGAAGCTTTCTTT
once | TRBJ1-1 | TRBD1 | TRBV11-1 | CASSRGTGTNTEAFF | TGTGCCAGCAGCCGAGGGACAGGTACGAACACTGAAGCTTTCTTT
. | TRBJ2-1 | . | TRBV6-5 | CASSRAGSVNEQFF | TGTGCCAGCAGTAGGGCAGGGTCCGTCAATGAGCAGTTCTTC
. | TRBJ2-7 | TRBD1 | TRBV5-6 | CASSLTGQGVGEQYF | TGTGCCAGCAGCTTGACGGGACAGGGGGTTGGCGAGCAGTACTTC
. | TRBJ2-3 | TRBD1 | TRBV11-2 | CASSVMTGLRGTDTQYF | TGTGCCAGCAGCGTAATGACAGGGCTCCGTGGCACAGATACGCAGTATTTT
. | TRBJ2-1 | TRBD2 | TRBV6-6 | CASSFGTSGVYNEQFF | TGTGCCAGCAGTTTCGGGACTAGCGGGGTATACAATGAGCAGTTCTTC
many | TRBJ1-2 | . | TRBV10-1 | CASSDGAGYTF | TGCGCCAGCAGTGATGGGGCTGGCTACACCTTC
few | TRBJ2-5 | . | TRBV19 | CASSVSVKGGETQYF | TGTGCCAGTAGTGTTAGCGTCAAGGGTGGAGAGACCCAGTACTTC
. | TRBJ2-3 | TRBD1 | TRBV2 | CASSNGQVSPSTDTQYF | TGTGCCAGCAGCAATGGACAGGTTTCACCTAGCACAGATACGCAGTATTTT
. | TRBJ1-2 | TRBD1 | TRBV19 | CASSMLGGGYTF | TGTGCCAGTAGTATGTTAGGGGGCGGCTACACCTTC